This paragraph reports one TCR beta chain. These data come from a study of cytomegalovirus exposure and HLA in healthy donors. The V gene lost 5 bases and the J gene lost 5 bases, with 12 bases spanning the gap. CDR1 and CDR2 (germline): LNHDA, SQIVND (reference sequence). The CDR3 totals 14 residues. A multiplex PCR was run with 60 Vbeta primers and 13 Jbeta primers. Generated by immunoSEQ multiplex PCR, the TCRdb table keeps only in-frame clones and is missing some. Of 150,000 to 190,000 clones in the sample, approximately 82% are singletons; the top ten hold approximately 6.3%. Sequencing used PBMCs. The chain combines TRBV19 with TRBJ2-2, with D possibly matching TRBD1 (6 bases). This clonotype originated in a woman aged 45-60 years in good health and CMV-seropositive. CDR3 sequence reads: CASSPWGRTGELFF. CDR3 nucleotides: TGTGCCAGTAGTCCTTGGGGGCGGACCGGGGAGCTGTTTTTT.